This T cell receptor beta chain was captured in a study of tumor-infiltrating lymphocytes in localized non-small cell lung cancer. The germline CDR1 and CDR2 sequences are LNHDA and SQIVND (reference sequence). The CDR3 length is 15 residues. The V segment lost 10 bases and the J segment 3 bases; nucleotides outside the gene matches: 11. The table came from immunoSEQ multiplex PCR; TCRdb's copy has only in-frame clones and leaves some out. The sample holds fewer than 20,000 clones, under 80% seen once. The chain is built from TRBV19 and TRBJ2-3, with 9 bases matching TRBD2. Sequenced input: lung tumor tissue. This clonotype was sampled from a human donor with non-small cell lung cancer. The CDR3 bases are TGTGCCACCTCAACCTCTAGCGGGAAGACAGATACGCAGTATTTT. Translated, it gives CATSTSSGKTDTQYF.